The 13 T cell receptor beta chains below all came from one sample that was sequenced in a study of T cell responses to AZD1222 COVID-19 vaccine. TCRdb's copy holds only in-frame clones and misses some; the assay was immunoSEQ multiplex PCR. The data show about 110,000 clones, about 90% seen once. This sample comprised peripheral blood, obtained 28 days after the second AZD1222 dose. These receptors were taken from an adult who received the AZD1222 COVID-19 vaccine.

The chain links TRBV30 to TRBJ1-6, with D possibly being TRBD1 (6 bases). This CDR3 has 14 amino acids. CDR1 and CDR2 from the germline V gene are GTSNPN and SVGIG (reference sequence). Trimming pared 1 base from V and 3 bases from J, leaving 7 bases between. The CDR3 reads CAWSGQDYNSPLHF. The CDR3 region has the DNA TGTGCCTGGAGTGGACAGGACTATAATTCACCCCTCCACTTT.

In DNA, the CDR3 is TGTGCCAGTAGTATGGGGACGGGACAGACCTACGAGCAGTACTTC. Translating gives CASSMGTGQTYEQYF. The chain links TRBV19 to TRBJ2-7; TRBD1 agrees at 7 bases. Germline CDR1 LNHDA, CDR2 SQIVND (reference sequence). The CDR3 has 15 residues. Trimming took 3 bases from V and 2 from J; bases not matched to a gene: 7.

The CDR3 DNA follows: TGCGCCAGCAGCTGGGGGACTAGCGGCCAAGAGACCCAGTACTTC. This encodes CASSWGTSGQETQYF. The chain has TRBV5-1 and TRBJ2-5, with 11 bases lining up with TRBD2. Germline CDR1 is SGHRS and CDR2 is YFSETQ. V gave up 3 bases and J gave up 1 base; unmatched junction bases: 2. The length of the CDR3 is 15 residues. The entire variable domain, with the rest obtained from reference TRBV5-1 and TRBJ2-5, is as follows: KAGVTQTPRYLIKTRGQQVTLSCSPISGHRSVSWYQQTPGQGLQFLFEYFSETQRNKGNFPGRFSGRQFSNSRSEMNVSTLELGDSALYLCASSWGTSGQETQYFGPGTRLLVL.

As DNA, the CDR3 is TGCGCCAGCAGCTTTGACGGGTTTCGAGAAAAACTGTTTTTT. This gives the protein CASSFDGFREKLFF. The V call is TRBV5-1, the J call TRBJ1-4; no clear D. Trimming removed 2 bases at V and 8 bases at J, with 13 bases between. The CDR3 runs 14 residues. Germline V lookup: CDR1 SGHRS, CDR2 YFSETQ.

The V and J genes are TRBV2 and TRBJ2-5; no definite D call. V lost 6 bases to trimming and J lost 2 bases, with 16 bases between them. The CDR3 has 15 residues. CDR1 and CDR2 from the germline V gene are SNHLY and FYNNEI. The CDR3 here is CASSRQGQKQETQYF. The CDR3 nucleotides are TGTGCCAGCAGCCGCCAAGGGCAGAAACAAGAGACCCAGTACTTC.

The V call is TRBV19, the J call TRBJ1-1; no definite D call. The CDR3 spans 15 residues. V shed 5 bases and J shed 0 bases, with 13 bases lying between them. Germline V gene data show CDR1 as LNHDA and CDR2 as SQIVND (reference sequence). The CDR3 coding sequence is TGTGCCAGTAGTTTCCGGACCTCCCTGAACACTGAAGCTTTCTTT. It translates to CASSFRTSLNTEAFF.

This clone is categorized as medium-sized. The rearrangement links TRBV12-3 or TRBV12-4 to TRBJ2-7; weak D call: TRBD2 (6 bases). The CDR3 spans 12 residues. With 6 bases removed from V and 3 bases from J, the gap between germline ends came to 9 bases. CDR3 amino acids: CASSLGLYEQYF. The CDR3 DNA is TGTGCCAGCAGCTTGGGACTCTACGAGCAGTACTTC.

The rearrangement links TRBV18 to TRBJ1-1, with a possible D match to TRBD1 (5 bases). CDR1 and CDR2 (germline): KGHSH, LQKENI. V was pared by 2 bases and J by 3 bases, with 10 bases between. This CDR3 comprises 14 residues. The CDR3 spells CASSPGGPDTEAFF. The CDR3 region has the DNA TGTGCCAGCTCACCAGGGGGACCGGACACTGAAGCTTTCTTT.

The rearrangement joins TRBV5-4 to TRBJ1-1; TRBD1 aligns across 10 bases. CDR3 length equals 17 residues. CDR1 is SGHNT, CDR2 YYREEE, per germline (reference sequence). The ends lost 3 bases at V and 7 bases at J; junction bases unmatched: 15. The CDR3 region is CASSSGTGALQGDEAFF. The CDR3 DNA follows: TGTGCCAGCAGCTCCGGGACAGGGGCCCTCCAGGGGGATGAAGCTTTCTTT.

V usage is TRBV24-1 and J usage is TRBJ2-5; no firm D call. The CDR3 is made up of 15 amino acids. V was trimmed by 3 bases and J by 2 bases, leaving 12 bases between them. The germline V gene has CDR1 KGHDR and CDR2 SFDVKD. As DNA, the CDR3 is TGTGCCACCAGTGATACTACCGGCCCGCAAGAGACCCAGTACTTC. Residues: CATSDTTGPQETQYF.

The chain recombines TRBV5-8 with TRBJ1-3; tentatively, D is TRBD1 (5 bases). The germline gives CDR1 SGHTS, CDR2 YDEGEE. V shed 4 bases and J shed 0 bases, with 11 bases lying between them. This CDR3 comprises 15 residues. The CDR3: CASSRDYDSGNTIYF. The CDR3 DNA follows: TGTGCCAGCAGCCGGGACTACGACTCTGGAAACACCATATATTTT.

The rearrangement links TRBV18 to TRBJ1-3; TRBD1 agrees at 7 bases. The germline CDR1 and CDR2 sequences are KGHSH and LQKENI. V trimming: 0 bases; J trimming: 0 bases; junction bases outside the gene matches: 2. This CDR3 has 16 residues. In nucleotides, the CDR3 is TGTGCCAGCTCACCACCGGGACAGAGCTCTGGAAACACCATATATTTT. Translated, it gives CASSPPGQSSGNTIYF.

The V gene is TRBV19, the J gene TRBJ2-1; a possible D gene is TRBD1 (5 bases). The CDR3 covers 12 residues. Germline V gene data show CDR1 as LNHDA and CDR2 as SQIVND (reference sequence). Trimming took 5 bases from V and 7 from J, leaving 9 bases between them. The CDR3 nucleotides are TGTGCCAGTAGTGTACAGGAGAATGAGCAGTTCTTC. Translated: CASSVQENEQFF.